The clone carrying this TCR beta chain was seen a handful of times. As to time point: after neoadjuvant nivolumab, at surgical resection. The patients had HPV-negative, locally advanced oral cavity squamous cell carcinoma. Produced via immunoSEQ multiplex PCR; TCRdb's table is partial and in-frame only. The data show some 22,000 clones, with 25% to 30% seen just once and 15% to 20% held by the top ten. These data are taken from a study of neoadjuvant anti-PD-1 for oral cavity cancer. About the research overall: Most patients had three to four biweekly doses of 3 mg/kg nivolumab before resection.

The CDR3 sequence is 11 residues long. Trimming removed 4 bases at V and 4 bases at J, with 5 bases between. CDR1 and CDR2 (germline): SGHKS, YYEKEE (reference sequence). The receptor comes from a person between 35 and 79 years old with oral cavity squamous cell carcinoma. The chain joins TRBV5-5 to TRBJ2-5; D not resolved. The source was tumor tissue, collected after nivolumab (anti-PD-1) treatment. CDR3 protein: CASSTRETQYF. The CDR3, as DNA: TGTGCCAGCAGCACCAGAGAGACCCAGTACTTC.